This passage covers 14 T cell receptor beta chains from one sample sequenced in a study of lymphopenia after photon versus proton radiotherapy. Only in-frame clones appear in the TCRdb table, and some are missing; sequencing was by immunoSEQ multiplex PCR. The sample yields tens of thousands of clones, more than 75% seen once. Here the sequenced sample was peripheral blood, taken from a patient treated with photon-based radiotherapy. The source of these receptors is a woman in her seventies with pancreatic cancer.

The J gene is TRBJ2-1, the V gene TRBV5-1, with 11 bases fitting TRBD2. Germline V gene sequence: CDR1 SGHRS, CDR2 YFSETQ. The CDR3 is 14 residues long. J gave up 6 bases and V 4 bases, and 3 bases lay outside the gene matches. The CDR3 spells CASSRGTSGNEQFF. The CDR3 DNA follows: TGCGCCAGCAGCCGAGGGACTAGCGGCAATGAGCAGTTCTTC.

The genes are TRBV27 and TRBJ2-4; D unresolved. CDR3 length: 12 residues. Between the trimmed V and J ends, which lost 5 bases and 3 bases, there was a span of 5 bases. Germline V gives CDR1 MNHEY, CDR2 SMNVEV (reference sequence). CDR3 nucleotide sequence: TGTGCCAGCAGTATGGACAAAAACATTCAGTACTTC. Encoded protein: CASSMDKNIQYF.

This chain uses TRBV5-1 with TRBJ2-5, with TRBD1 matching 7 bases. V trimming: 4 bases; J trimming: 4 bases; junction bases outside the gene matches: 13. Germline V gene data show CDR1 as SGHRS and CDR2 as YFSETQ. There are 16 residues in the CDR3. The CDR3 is CASSLQGGQNTETQYF. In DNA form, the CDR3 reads TGCGCCAGCAGCCTCCAAGGGGGCCAGAACACAGAGACCCAGTACTTC.

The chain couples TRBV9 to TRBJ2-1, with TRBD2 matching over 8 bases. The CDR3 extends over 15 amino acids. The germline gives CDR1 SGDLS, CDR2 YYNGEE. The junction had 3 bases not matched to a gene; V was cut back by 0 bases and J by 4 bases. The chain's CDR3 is CASSVGGRTYNEQFF. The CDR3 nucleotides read TGTGCCAGCAGCGTAGGCGGGAGGACTTACAATGAGCAGTTCTTC.

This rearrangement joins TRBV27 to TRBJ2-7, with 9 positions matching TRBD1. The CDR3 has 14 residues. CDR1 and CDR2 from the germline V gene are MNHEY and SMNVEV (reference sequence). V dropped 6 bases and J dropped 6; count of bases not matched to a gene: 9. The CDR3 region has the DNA TGTGCCAGCAGCAAGGGACAGGGCCGACGCGAGCAGTACTTC. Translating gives CASSKGQGRREQYF.

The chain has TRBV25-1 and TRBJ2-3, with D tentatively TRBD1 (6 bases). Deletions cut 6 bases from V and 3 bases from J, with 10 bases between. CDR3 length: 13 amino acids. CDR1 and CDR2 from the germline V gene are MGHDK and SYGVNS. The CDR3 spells CASSRGSTDTQYF. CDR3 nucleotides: TGTGCCAGCAGCAGGGGCTCGACAGATACGCAGTATTTT.

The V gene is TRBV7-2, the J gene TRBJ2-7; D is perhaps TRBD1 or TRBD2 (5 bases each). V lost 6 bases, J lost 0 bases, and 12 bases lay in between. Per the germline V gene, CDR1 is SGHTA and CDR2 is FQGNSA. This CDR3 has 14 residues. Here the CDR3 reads CASSLGDHSYEQYF. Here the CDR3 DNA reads TGTGCCAGCAGTCTAGGGGACCACTCCTACGAGCAGTACTTC.

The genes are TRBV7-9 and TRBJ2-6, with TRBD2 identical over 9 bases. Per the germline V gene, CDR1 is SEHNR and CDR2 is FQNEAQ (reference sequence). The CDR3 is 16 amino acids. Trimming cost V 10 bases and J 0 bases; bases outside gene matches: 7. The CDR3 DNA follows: TGTGCCACTCCCGCGGGGGGGATCTCTGGGGCCAACGTCCTGACTTTC. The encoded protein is CATPAGGISGANVLTF.

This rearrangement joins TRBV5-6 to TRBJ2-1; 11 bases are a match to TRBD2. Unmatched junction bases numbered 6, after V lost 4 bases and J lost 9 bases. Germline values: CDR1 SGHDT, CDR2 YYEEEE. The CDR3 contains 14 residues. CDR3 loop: CASSTGTSGAEQFF. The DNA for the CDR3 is TGTGCCAGCAGCACAGGGACTAGCGGCGCTGAGCAGTTCTTC. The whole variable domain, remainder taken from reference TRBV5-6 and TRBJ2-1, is DAGVTQSPTHLIKTRGQQVTLRCSPKSGHDTVSWYQQALGQGPQFIFQYYEEEERQRGNFPDRFSGHQFPNYSSELNVNALLLGDSALYLCASSTGTSGAEQFFGPGTRLTVL.

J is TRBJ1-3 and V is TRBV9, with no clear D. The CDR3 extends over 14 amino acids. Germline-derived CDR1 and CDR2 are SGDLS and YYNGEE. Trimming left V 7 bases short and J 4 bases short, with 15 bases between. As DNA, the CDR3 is TGTGCCAGCGGAGGGCTGTCGCAGGGAAACACCATATATTTT. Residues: CASGGLSQGNTIYF. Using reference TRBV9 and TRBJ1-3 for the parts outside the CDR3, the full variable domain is DSGVTQTPKHLITATGQRVTLRCSPRSGDLSVYWYQQSLDQGLQFLIQYYNGEERAKGNILERFSAQQFPDLHSELNLSSLELGDSALYFCASGGLSQGNTIYFGEGSWLTVV.

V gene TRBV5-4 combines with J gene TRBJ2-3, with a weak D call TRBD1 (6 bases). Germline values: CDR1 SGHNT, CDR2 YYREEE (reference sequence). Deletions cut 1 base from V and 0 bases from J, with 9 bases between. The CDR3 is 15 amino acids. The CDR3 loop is CASSLWGPSTDTQYF. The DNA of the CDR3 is TGTGCCAGCAGCTTGTGGGGGCCAAGCACAGATACGCAGTATTTT. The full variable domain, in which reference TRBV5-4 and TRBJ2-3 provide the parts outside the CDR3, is ETGVTQSPTHLIKTRGQQVTLRCSSQSGHNTVSWYQQALGQGPQFIFQYYREEENGRGNFPPRFSGLQFPNYSSELNVNALELDDSALYLCASSLWGPSTDTQYFGPGTRLTVL.

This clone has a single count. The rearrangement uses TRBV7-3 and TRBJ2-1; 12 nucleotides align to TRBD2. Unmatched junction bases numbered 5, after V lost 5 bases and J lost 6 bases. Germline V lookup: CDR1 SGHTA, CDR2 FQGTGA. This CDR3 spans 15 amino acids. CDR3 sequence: CASSPTGLAGNEQFF. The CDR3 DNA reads TGTGCCAGCAGCCCGACGGGACTAGCGGGCAATGAGCAGTTCTTC.

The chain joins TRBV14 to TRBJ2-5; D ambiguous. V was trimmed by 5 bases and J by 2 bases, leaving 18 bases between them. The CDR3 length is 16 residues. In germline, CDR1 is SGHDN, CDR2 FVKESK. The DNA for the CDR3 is TGTGCCAGCAGCTCTTATCGACGGCCCGGACAAGAGACCCAGTACTTC. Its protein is CASSSYRRPGQETQYF.

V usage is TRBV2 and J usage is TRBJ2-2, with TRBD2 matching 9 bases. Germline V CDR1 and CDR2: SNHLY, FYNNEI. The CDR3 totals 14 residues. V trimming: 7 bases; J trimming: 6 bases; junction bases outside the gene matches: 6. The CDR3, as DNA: TGTGCCAGCATTGAGCGGGAGGTCTCCGGGGAGCTGTTTTTT. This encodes CASIEREVSGELFF.